This T cell receptor (beta chain) was found in a study of OX40 agonist ivuxolimab in advanced cancers. Libraries were prepared by immunoSEQ multiplex PCR; TCRdb keeps only in-frame clonotypes and omits some of them. The sample includes 66,000 or so clones, about 90% of them seen just once. The junction had 5 bases not matched to a gene; V was cut back by 2 bases and J by 4 bases. The CDR3 runs to 15 residues. Germline V lookup: CDR1 SGHDT, CDR2 YYEEEE. Sequences were derived from CD4+ or CD8+ T cells sorted from blood, sampled in a trial of the OX40 agonist ivuxolimab. This sequence joins TRBV5-6 and TRBJ2-2; TRBD2 matches at 7 bases. The clonotype originates from an adult with an advanced solid tumor such as melanoma, head and neck, liver or kidney cancer. This CDR3 reads CASSFASGGTGELFF. The CDR3 DNA follows: TGTGCCAGCAGCTTCGCTAGCGGAGGCACCGGGGAGCTGTTTTTT.